One sample yielded the 2 T cell receptor beta chains listed below, sequenced in a study of T cells in Graves' hyperthyroidism and ophthalmopathy. Amplification yielded TCR beta CDR3 regions, with RNA transcripts as the source. The TCR CDR3 was amplified in a first-round RT-PCR using the HTBI primer set. TCRdb re-called the multiplex PCR reads through MiXCR, storing one row per CDR3 protein. Of hundreds of thousands of distinct CDR3 sequences detected, nearly 45% appear once; the ten largest clones hold under 8%. The sample consisted of peripheral blood or thyroid tissue (not recorded which). The source of these receptors is an adult man with Graves' disease, either hyperthyroidism or ophthalmopathy (not recorded which).

CDR3 in DNA: TGCAGCAGTCGTCGACAGGGTGCGTACGAGCAGTACTTC. Translated, it gives CSSRRQGAYEQYF. This chain links TRBV29-1 with TRBJ2-7; TRBD1 aligns across 7 bases. Unmatched junction bases numbered 11, after V lost 8 bases and J lost 4 bases. Germline CDR1 and CDR2: SQVTM and ANQGSEA. The CDR3 runs 13 residues.

V is TRBV7-8 and J is TRBJ1-6, with 10 bases aligning to TRBD1. This CDR3 has 15 amino acids. Trimming removed 5 bases from V and 7 bases from J; junction bases left unmatched: 5. Looked up from germline, CDR1 is SGHVS and CDR2 is FQNEAQ. The CDR3 here is CASSQGTGENSPLHF. The CDR3, as DNA: TGTGCCAGCAGCCAAGGGACAGGGGAGAATTCACCCCTCCACTTT.